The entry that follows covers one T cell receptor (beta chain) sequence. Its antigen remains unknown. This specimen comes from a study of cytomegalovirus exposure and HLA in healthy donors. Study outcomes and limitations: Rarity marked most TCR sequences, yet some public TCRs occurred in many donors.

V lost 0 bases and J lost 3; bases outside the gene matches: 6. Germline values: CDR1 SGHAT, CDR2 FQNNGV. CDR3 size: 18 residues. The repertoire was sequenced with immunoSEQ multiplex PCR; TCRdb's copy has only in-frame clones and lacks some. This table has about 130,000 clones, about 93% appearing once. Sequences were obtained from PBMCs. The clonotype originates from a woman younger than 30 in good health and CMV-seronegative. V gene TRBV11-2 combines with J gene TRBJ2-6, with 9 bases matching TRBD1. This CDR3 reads CASSLDRGTGNGANVLTF. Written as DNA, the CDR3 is TGTGCCAGCAGCTTAGATCGGGGGACAGGGAATGGGGCCAACGTCCTGACTTTC.